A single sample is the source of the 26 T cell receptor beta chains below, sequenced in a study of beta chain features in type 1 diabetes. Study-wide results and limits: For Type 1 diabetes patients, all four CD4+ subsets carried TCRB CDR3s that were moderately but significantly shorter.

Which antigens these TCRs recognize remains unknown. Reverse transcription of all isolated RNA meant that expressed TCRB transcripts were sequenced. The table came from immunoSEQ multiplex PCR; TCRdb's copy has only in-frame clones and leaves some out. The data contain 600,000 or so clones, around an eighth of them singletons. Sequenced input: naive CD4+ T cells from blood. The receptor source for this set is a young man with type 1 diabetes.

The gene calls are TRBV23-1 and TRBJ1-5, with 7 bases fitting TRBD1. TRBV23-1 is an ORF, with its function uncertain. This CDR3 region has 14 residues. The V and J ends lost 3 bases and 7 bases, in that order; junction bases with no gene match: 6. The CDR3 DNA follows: TGCGCCAGCAGTCATTCTCTCAGGGGGCAGCCCCAGCATTTT. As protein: CASSHSLRGQPQHF.

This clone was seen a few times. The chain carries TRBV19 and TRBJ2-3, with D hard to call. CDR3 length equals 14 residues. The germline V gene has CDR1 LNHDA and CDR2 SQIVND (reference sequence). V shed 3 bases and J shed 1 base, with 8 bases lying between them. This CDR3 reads CASSIGLRTDTQYF. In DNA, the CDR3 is TGTGCCAGTAGTATTGGGCTGCGCACAGATACGCAGTATTTT.

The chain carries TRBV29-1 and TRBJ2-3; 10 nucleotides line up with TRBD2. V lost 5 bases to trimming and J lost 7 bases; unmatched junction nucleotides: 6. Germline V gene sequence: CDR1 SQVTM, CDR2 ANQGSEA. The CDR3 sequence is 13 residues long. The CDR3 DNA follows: TGCAGCGTTCACCAGCGGGGGGGTCATACGCAGTATTTT. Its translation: CSVHQRGGHTQYF.

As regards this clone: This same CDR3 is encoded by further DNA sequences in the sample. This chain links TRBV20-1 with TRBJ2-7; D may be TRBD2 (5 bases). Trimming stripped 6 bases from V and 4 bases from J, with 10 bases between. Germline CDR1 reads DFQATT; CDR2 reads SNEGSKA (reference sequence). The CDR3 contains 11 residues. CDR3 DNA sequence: TGCAGTGCCCAACGAGGGTACGAGCAGTACTTC. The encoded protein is CSAQRGYEQYF.

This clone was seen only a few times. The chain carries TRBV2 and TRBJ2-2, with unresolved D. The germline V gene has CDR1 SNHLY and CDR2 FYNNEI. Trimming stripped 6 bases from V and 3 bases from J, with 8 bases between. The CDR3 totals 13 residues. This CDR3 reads CASRVSYTGELFF. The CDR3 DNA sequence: TGTGCCAGCAGAGTCAGCTACACCGGGGAGCTGTTTTTT.

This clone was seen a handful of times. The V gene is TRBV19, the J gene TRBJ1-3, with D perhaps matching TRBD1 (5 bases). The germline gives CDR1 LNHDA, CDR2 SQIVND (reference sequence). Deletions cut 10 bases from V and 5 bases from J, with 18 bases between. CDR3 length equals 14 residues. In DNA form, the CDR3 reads TGTGCCACCGAGGCGGACATCCGAAGAAACACCATATATTTT. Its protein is CATEADIRRNTIYF.

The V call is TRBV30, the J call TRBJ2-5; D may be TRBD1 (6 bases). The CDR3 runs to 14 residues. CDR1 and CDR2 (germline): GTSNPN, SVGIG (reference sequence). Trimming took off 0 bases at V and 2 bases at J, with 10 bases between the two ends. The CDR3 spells CAWSVRTEQETQYF. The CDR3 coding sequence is TGTGCCTGGAGTGTAAGGACAGAACAAGAGACCCAGTACTTC.

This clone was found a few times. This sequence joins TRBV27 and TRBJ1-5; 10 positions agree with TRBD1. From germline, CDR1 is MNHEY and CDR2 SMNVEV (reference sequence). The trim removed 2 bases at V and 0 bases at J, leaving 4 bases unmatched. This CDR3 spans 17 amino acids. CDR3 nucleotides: TGTGCCAGCAGTTTAAGGGGACAGGGGACTAGCAATCAGCCCCAGCATTTT. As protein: CASSLRGQGTSNQPQHF.

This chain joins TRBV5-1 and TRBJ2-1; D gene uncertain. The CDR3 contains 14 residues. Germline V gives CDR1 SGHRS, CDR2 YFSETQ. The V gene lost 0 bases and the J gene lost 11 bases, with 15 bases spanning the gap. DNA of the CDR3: TGCGCCAGCAGCTTGGACGACGGATCCCTGCAGCAGTTCTTC. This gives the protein CASSLDDGSLQQFF.

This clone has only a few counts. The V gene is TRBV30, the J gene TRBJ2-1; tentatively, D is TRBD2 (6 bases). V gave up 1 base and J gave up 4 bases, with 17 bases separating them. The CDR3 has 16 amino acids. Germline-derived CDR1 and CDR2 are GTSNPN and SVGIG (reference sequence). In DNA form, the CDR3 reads TGTGCCTGGAGTGGGCTTCGGCCTAGCGCTTACAATGAGCAGTTCTTC. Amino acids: CAWSGLRPSAYNEQFF. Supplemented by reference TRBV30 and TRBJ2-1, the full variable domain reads SQTIHQWPATLVQPVGSPLSLECTVEGTSNPNLYWYRQAAGRGLQLLFYSVGIGQISSEVPQNLSASRPQDRQFILSSKKLLLSDSGFYLCAWSGLRPSAYNEQFFGPGTRLTVL.

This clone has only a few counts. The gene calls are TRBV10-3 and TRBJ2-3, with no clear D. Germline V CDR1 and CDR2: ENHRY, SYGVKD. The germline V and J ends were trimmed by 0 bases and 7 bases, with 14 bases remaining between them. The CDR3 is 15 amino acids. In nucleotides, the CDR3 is TGTGCCATCAGTGAGTCCCTTGTGGGTGGAAATACGCAGTATTTT. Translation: CAISESLVGGNTQYF.

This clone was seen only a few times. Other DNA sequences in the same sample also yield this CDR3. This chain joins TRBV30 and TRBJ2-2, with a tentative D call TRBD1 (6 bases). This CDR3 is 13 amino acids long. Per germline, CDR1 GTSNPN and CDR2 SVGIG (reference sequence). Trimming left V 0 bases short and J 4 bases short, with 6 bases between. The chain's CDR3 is CAWSVQGTGELFF. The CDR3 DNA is TGTGCCTGGAGTGTACAGGGCACCGGGGAGCTGTTTTTT.

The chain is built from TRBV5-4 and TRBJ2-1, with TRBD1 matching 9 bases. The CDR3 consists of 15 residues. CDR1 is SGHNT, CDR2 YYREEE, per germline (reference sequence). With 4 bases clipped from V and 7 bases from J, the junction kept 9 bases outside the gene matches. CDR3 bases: TGTGCCAGCAGCAGTCCCGGGACAGGGAATAATGAGCAGTTCTTC. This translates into CASSSPGTGNNEQFF.

The CDR3 nucleotides are TGTGCCACCAGCAGAGAGGGGACAGGGGCGCGCTTGACCTTC. This sequence encodes CATSREGTGARLTF. The chain joins TRBV15 to TRBJ1-2, with 10 bases aligning to TRBD1. The germline V gene encodes CDR1 LNHNV and CDR2 YYDKDF (reference sequence). Unmatched junction bases numbered 9, after V lost 0 bases and J lost 14 bases. The CDR3 is made up of 14 amino acids.

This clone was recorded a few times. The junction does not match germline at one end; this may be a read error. Written as DNA, the CDR3 is TGTGCCAGCAGATTGGACGGTGAGCAGTTCTTC. It codes for CASRLDGEQFF. This chain joins TRBV5-5 and TRBJ2-1, with no clear D. Germline V CDR1 and CDR2: SGHKS, YYEKEE (reference sequence). The CDR3 consists of 11 residues.

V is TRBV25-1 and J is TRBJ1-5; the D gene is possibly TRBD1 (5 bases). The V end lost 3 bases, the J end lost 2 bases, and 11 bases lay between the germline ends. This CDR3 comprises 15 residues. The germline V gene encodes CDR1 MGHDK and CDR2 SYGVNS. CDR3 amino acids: CASSEGRWGNQPQHF. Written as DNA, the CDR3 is TGTGCCAGCAGTGAGGGGCGCTGGGGCAATCAGCCCCAGCATTTT. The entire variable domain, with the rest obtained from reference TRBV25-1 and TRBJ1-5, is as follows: EADIYQTPRYLVIGTGKKITLECSQTMGHDKMYWYQQDPGMELHLIHYSYGVNSTEKGDLSSESTVSRIRTEHFPLTLESARPSHTSQYLCASSEGRWGNQPQHFGDGTRLSIL.

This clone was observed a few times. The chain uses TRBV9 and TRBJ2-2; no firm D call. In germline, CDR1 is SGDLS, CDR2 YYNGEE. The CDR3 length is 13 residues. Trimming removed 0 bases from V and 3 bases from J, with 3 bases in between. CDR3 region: CASSVEYTGELFF. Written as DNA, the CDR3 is TGTGCCAGCAGCGTAGAATACACCGGGGAGCTGTTTTTT. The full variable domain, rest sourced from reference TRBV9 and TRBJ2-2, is DSGVTQTPKHLITATGQRVTLRCSPRSGDLSVYWYQQSLDQGLQFLIQYYNGEERAKGNILERFSAQQFPDLHSELNLSSLELGDSALYFCASSVEYTGELFFGEGSRLTVL.

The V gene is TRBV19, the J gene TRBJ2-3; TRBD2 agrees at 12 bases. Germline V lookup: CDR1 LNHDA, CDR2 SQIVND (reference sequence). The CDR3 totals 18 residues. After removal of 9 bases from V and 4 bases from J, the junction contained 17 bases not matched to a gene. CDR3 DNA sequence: TGTGCCAGCCGTGCGACTAGCGGGAGTGGGTTGGGGGCAGATACGCAGTATTTT. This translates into CASRATSGSGLGADTQYF.

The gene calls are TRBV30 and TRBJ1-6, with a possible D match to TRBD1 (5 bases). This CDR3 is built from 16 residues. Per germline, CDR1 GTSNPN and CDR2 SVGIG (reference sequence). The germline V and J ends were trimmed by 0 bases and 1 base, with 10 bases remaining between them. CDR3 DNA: TGTGCCTGGAGTGTAGCGGGGGTTTCCTATAATTCACCCCTCCACTTT. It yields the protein CAWSVAGVSYNSPLHF.

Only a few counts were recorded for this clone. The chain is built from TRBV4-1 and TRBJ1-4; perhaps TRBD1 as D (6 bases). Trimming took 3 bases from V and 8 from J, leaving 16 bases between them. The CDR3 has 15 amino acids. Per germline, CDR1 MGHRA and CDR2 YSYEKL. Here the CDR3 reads CASSQPGTLEEKLFF. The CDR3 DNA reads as TGCGCCAGCAGCCAGCCCGGGACATTGGAAGAAAAACTGTTTTTT.

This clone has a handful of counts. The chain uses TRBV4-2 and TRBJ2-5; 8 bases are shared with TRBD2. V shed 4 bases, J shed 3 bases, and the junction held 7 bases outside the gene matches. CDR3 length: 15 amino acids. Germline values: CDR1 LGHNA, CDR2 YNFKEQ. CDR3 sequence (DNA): TGTGCCAGCAGCCCTGGATTACTAGCGGAAGAGACCCAGTACTTC. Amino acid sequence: CASSPGLLAEETQYF.

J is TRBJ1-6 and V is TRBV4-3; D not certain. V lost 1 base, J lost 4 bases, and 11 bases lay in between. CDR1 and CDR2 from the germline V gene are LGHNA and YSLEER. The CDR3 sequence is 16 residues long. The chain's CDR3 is CASSQVIGVYNSPLHF. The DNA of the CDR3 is TGCGCCAGCAGCCAAGTCATCGGGGTTTATAATTCACCCCTCCACTTT.

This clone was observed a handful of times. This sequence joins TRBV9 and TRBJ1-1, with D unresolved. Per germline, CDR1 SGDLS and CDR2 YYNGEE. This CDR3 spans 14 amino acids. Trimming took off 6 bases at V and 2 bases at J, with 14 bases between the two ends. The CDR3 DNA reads TGTGCCAGCAACCCAATGCAGAGTAACACTGAAGCTTTCTTT. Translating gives CASNPMQSNTEAFF.

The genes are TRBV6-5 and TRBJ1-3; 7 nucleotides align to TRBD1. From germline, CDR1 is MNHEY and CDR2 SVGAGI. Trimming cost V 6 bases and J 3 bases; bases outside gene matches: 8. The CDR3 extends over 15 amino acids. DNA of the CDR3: TGTGCCAGCAGCCCTGGACAGGCTTATGGAAACACCATATATTTT. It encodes CASSPGQAYGNTIYF.

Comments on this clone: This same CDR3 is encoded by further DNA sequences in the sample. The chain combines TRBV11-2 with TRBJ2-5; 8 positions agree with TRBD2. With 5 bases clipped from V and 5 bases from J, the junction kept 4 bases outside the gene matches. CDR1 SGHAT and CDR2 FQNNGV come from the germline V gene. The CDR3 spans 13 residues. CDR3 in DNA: TGTGCCAGCAGCCCGGGAGGGTGGGAGACCCAGTACTTC. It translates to CASSPGGWETQYF.

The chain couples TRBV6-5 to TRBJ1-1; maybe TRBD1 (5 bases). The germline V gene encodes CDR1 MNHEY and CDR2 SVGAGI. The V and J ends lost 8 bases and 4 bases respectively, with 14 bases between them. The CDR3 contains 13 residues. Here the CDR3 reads CASGKPQGTEAFF. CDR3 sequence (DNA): TGTGCCAGCGGAAAGCCCCAGGGCACTGAAGCTTTCTTT.